This TCR beta chain was captured by sequencing in a study of T cell changes during pregnancy in multiple sclerosis. The repertoire was sequenced with immunoSEQ multiplex PCR; TCRdb's copy has only in-frame clones and lacks some. The table has 93,000 or so clones, 85% to 95% seen once; the top ten hold 0.8% to 1%. Germline CDR1 and CDR2: GTSNPN and SVGIG (reference sequence). The CDR3 totals 12 residues. V lost 0 bases to trimming and J lost 13 bases; unmatched junction nucleotides: 3. Sequences were derived from peripheral blood, sampled after pregnancy. The sequence came from a female donor with multiple sclerosis, enrolled in a pregnancy study. V gene TRBV30 combines with J gene TRBJ2-5, with 12 positions matching TRBD2. For the CDR3, the DNA is TGTGCCTGGAGTGTGCTAGCGGGAGGGTCGTACTTC. Translated: CAWSVLAGGSYF.